Here is one T cell receptor (beta chain) with its context. TCRdb keeps only in-frame clones here, not all; method: immunoSEQ multiplex PCR. Altogether 380,000 or so clones are present, 88% being singletons, with the ten largest covering 6.4%. Treatment denoted: some 19 received Ad26.COV2.S at low or high dose, single or two shots; about 5 received placebo; per-sample allocation not given. Samples came from day 63 after the first vaccine or placebo injection. CDR3 size: 14 residues. Trimming left V 6 bases short and J 7 bases short, with 15 bases between. Germline V gene lookup returns CDR1 MNHEY and CDR2 SVGAGI. This sample stems from a study of Ad26.COV2.S vaccination and SARS-CoV-2 variants.

The sample here was peripheral blood, taken in a trial of Ad26.COV2.S vaccine versus placebo. The V and J genes are TRBV6-5 and TRBJ2-2; D remains ambiguous. The receptor was isolated from a person aged 18-65 years who received the Ad26.COV2.S COVID-19 vaccine or a placebo. CDR3 loop: CASRHTPIYGELFF. In nucleotides, the CDR3 is TGTGCCAGCAGGCACACTCCTATATACGGGGAGCTGTTTTTT.